What follows are 31 T cell receptor beta chains derived from one specimen sequenced in a study of T cells in Graves' hyperthyroidism and ophthalmopathy. Amplification of TCR beta CDR3 regions used RNA as the template. TCR CDR3 regions were first amplified by RT-PCR with HTBI primers. TCRdb reanalysed the multiplex PCR reads using MiXCR and keeps one entry per CDR3 protein. The data hold about 520,000 distinct CDR3 sequences, with 24% observed a single time. Sequencing was done on a sample of blood. The source of these receptors is a woman aged 25 to 39 with Graves' ophthalmopathy.

This clonotype was counted at least ten times. CDR3 sequence reads: CASGSEMGNQPQHF. The CDR3, as DNA: TGTGCCAGCGGATCGGAAATGGGCAATCAGCCCCAGCATTTT. The J gene is TRBJ1-5, the V gene TRBV5-5, with D unresolved. Germline V CDR1 and CDR2: SGHKS, YYEKEE (reference sequence). The CDR3 totals 14 residues. Trimming stripped 7 bases from V and 2 bases from J, with 13 bases between.

This clonotype was recorded many times. The gene calls are TRBV6-1 and TRBJ2-5, with D possibly being TRBD1 (5 bases). CDR3 length: 14 amino acids. V was trimmed by 3 bases and J by 4 bases, leaving 12 bases between them. In germline, CDR1 is MNHNS, CDR2 SASEGT. CDR3 residues: CASSDPGKGETQYF. CDR3 nucleotide sequence: TGTGCCAGCAGTGACCCAGGGAAGGGAGAGACCCAGTACTTC.

The genes are TRBV7-8 and TRBJ2-2, with 10 positions matching TRBD2. Germline values: CDR1 SGHVS, CDR2 FQNEAQ. With V trimmed by 5 bases and J by 6 bases, 12 bases remained unmatched. This CDR3 has 17 residues. In nucleotides, the CDR3 is TGTGCCAGCAGCCCACCCTATAGCGGGGGGCCCCCCGGGGAGCTGTTTTTT. It codes for CASSPPYSGGPPGELFF.

This clonotype occurred many times. This chain links TRBV6-2 or TRBV6-3 with TRBJ2-4; D is ambiguous. This CDR3 comprises 14 residues. The germline gives CDR1 MNHEY, CDR2 SVGEGT. Trimming removed 3 bases at V and 7 bases at J, with 13 bases between. CDR3 sequence reads: CASSYWGIQNIQYF. The CDR3 nucleotides read TGTGCCAGCAGTTATTGGGGAATTCAGAACATTCAGTACTTC.

This clonotype was counted ten times or more. This chain uses TRBV10-3 with TRBJ2-5; TRBD1 matches 9 bases. This CDR3 region has 14 residues. The ends lost 6 bases at V and 5 bases at J; junction bases unmatched: 7. The V gene's germline CDR1 is ENHRY and CDR2 SYGVKD. CDR3 nucleotides: TGTGCCATCAGAACCGGGACAGGGATTGAGACCCAGTACTTC. Protein product: CAIRTGTGIETQYF.

This clonotype was counted ten times or more. The chain joins TRBV10-3 to TRBJ1-1; D is unresolved. There are 15 residues in the CDR3. Trimming cost V 0 bases and J 4 bases, with 12 bases left between them. Germline values: CDR1 ENHRY, CDR2 SYGVKD. CDR3 loop: CAISESPNLITEAFF. DNA of the CDR3: TGTGCCATCAGTGAGTCTCCGAATCTCATCACTGAAGCTTTCTTT.

This clonotype was detected a few times. V and J are TRBV4-1 and TRBJ2-7; 7 bases align to TRBD1. This CDR3 contains 16 residues. Looked up from germline, CDR1 is MGHRA and CDR2 is YSYEKL. The V and J ends lost 3 bases and 4 bases, in that order; junction bases with no gene match: 12. The CDR3 coding sequence is TGCGCCAGCAGCCAGACCGGGACAGCCTTAGTTTACGAGCAGTACTTC. Translating it yields CASSQTGTALVYEQYF.

The genes are TRBV6-1 and TRBJ2-5; perhaps TRBD2 as D (5 bases). Trimming pared 4 bases from V and 5 bases from J, leaving 17 bases between. Germline V gives CDR1 MNHNS, CDR2 SASEGT. CDR3 length: 15 residues. The CDR3 region is CASSGSWRVGETQYF. CDR3 DNA sequence: TGTGCCAGCAGTGGTAGTTGGCGGGTGGGGGAGACCCAGTACTTC.

This clonotype has at least ten counts. The CDR3 loop is CATSDFGGSGYTF. The CDR3 nucleotides are TGTGCCACCAGTGATTTCGGGGGCTCTGGCTACACCTTC. This chain uses TRBV24-1 with TRBJ1-2, with D possibly TRBD1 on 6 matching bases. Germline V gene sequence: CDR1 KGHDR, CDR2 SFDVKD. The CDR3 has 13 amino acids. V was clipped by 1 base and J by 7 bases, with 9 bases between them.

This chain connects TRBV12-3 or TRBV12-4 to TRBJ1-5, with 9 bases matching TRBD1. V shed 6 bases, J shed 1 base, and the junction held 13 bases outside the gene matches. This CDR3 comprises 18 residues. CDR3 amino acids: CASRLGQGGKISNQPQHF. The CDR3, as DNA: TGTGCCAGCAGACTGGGACAGGGTGGGAAAATAAGCAATCAGCCCCAGCATTTT.

This clonotype turned up a few times. The chain is built from TRBV12-3 or TRBV12-4 and TRBJ1-1; no clear D gene. V was shortened by 1 base and J by 5 bases, with 11 bases between the two germline ends. There are 14 residues in the CDR3. CDR3 amino acids: CASSLGEGLTEAFF. CDR3 bases: TGTGCCAGCAGTTTAGGCGAAGGGTTGACTGAAGCTTTCTTT.

This clonotype has just a few counts. Compared with germline, one end of the junction differs, possibly owing to a read error. The chain has TRBV28 and TRBJ1-6, with D unclear. Germline V gene data show CDR1 as MDHEN and CDR2 as SYDVKM. The CDR3 covers 17 residues. CDR3 sequence: CASSLWTASSYNSPLHF. The DNA for the CDR3 is TGTGCCAGCAGTCTATGGACGGCGAGCTCCTATAATTCACCCCTCCACTTT.

The chain recombines TRBV10-3 with TRBJ2-7; the D call may be TRBD1 or TRBD2 (5 bases each). Germline V gene sequence: CDR1 ENHRY, CDR2 SYGVKD. With 4 bases removed from V and 7 bases from J, the gap between germline ends came to 20 bases. The CDR3 totals 15 residues. CDR3 sequence reads: CAISGGQGPLWEQYF. CDR3 DNA sequence: TGTGCCATCAGTGGCGGGCAGGGACCTCTATGGGAGCAGTACTTC.

The chain recombines TRBV12-3 or TRBV12-4 with TRBJ2-2, with 7 bases that match TRBD2. The V segment lost 6 bases and the J segment 6 bases; nucleotides outside the gene matches: 10. The CDR3 has 15 residues. The CDR3 region has the DNA TGTGCCAGCAGCTCTCTGAAGAGCGGGGCCGGGGAGCTGTTTTTT. Its protein is CASSSLKSGAGELFF.

This clonotype was detected many times. J is TRBJ1-1 and V is TRBV7-2; D perhaps matches TRBD1 (5 bases). V lost 0 bases and J 10 bases, leaving 12 bases between the germline ends. The CDR3 extends over 13 amino acids. Germline V gives CDR1 SGHTA, CDR2 FQGNSA. This CDR3 is CASSLASAGGAFF. CDR3 in DNA: TGTGCCAGCAGCTTAGCTTCCGCGGGGGGAGCTTTCTTT.

This clonotype was observed at least ten times. The chain is built from TRBV5-6 and TRBJ2-5; D is possibly TRBD2 (5 bases). This CDR3 has 14 amino acids. V was trimmed by 6 bases and J by 5 bases, leaving 17 bases between them. Germline assignment: CDR1 SGHDT and CDR2 YYEEEE. For the CDR3, the DNA is TGTGCCAGCAACCCCGTGGAGGTTGGTGAGACCCAGTACTTC. This codes for CASNPVEVGETQYF.

This clonotype appeared many times. V is TRBV28 and J is TRBJ1-5, with 8 bases fitting TRBD1. V shed 3 bases and J 3 bases; nucleotides not matched to a gene: 1. The CDR3 spans 14 residues. Germline CDR1 is MDHEN and CDR2 is SYDVKM. The chain's CDR3 is CASSLDRVNQPQHF. CDR3 nucleotide sequence: TGTGCCAGCAGTTTGGACAGGGTCAATCAGCCCCAGCATTTT.

The chain employs TRBV7-8 and TRBJ1-2; D gene uncertain. In germline, CDR1 is SGHVS, CDR2 FQNEAQ. Trimming removed 1 base from V and 4 bases from J, with 16 bases in between. The CDR3 extends over 16 amino acids. This CDR3 is CASSLESSAATYGYTF. Here the CDR3 DNA reads TGTGCCAGCAGCTTAGAGTCGAGTGCCGCCACCTATGGCTACACCTTC.

The CDR3 region is CASRPRGQERNTIYF. CDR3 nucleotide sequence: TGTGCCAGCAGACCCCGGGGACAAGAAAGAAACACCATATATTTT. The V and J genes are TRBV6-1 and TRBJ1-3; D might be TRBD1 (6 bases). Germline CDR1 reads MNHNS; CDR2 reads SASEGT. The CDR3 length is 15 residues. V lost 6 bases and J 5 bases, leaving 17 bases between the germline ends.

This clonotype occurred many times. V is TRBV19 and J is TRBJ1-1, with 8 bases aligning to TRBD1. V shed 5 bases and J 0 bases; nucleotides not matched to a gene: 11. Per germline, CDR1 LNHDA and CDR2 SQIVND (reference sequence). The CDR3 runs 17 residues. The CDR3 region is CASSAVQGVGLNTEAFF. In DNA form, the CDR3 reads TGTGCCAGTAGTGCCGTACAGGGGGTGGGATTGAACACTGAAGCTTTCTTT.

V is TRBV20-1 and J is TRBJ2-5; D possibly corresponds to TRBD2 (5 bases). Germline lookup yields CDR1 DFQATT and CDR2 SNEGSKA (reference sequence). CDR3 length: 13 residues. Trimming removed 1 base at V and 7 bases at J, with 13 bases between. The CDR3 spells CSARVELVGTQYF. In DNA, the CDR3 is TGCAGTGCTAGAGTGGAACTAGTTGGGACCCAGTACTTC.

The rearrangement links TRBV6-5 to TRBJ2-7; possible D gene TRBD1, 6 bases. This CDR3 is built from 16 residues. The germline V and J ends were trimmed by 0 bases and 4 bases, with 16 bases remaining between them. Germline V gene data show CDR1 as MNHEY and CDR2 as SVGAGI. The chain's CDR3 is CASSYSVPGDGYEQYF. CDR3 coding DNA: TGTGCCAGCAGTTACTCGGTGCCAGGGGACGGGTACGAGCAGTACTTC.

At least ten counts were recorded for this clonotype. V gene TRBV11-2 combines with J gene TRBJ2-7; D perhaps matches TRBD1 (5 bases). The CDR3 loop spans 15 amino acids. The V gene lost 3 bases and the J gene lost 0 bases, with 12 bases spanning the gap. Germline CDR1 and CDR2: SGHAT and FQNNGV. The CDR3 reads CASSFQGPSSYEQYF. The CDR3, as DNA: TGTGCCAGCAGCTTTCAGGGCCCTAGCTCCTACGAGCAGTACTTC.

This clonotype showed up many times. The chain couples TRBV19 to TRBJ1-1; a possible D gene is TRBD1 (5 bases). V lost 6 bases and J lost 0, with 17 bases in between. The CDR3 spans 16 residues. Germline V gene lookup returns CDR1 LNHDA and CDR2 SQIVND (reference sequence). The CDR3 coding sequence is TGTGCCAGTAGACCGGGACGCAGCGTTATGAACACTGAAGCTTTCTTT. It codes for CASRPGRSVMNTEAFF.

This clonotype was found many times. V usage is TRBV7-2 and J usage is TRBJ2-4, with 10 bases aligning to TRBD2. Trimming took 3 bases from V and 6 from J; bases not matched to a gene: 8. CDR3 length: 16 amino acids. Germline-derived CDR1 and CDR2 are SGHTA and FQGNSA. Here the CDR3 reads CASSLPAGGDRNIQYF. Written as DNA, the CDR3 is TGTGCCAGCAGCTTGCCAGCGGGGGGGGATAGAAACATTCAGTACTTC.

J is TRBJ1-5 and V is TRBV6-1, with D possibly being TRBD1 (5 bases). The V gene's germline CDR1 is MNHNS and CDR2 SASEGT. Trimming took 1 base from V and 9 from J, leaving 7 bases between them. CDR3 size: 12 residues. CDR3 loop: CASSEEGPPQHF. CDR3 coding DNA: TGTGCCAGCAGTGAAGAGGGACCGCCCCAGCATTTT.

This clonotype has ten or more counts. The rearrangement joins TRBV28 to TRBJ2-2; the match to TRBD2 covers 9 bases. Trimming at V came to 6 bases and at J to 5 bases, leaving 10 bases not matched to a gene. Germline values: CDR1 MDHEN, CDR2 SYDVKM. The CDR3 is 16 amino acids. CDR3 DNA sequence: TGTGCCAGCAGCAACCGGCGGGGGGGCAGGACCGGGGAGCTGTTTTTT. Encoded protein: CASSNRRGGRTGELFF.

The V gene is TRBV20-1, the J gene TRBJ1-1; 8 bases align to TRBD1. This CDR3 contains 13 residues. J gave up 4 bases and V 6 bases, and 7 bases lay outside the gene matches. From germline, CDR1 is DFQATT and CDR2 SNEGSKA (reference sequence). This CDR3 reads CSAPDRVGTEAFF. The CDR3 nucleotides are TGCAGTGCCCCGGACAGGGTGGGCACTGAAGCTTTCTTT.

This clonotype has a count of ten or more. V and J are TRBV19 and TRBJ1-1; unclear D gene. The CDR3 spans 15 residues. Per germline, CDR1 LNHDA and CDR2 SQIVND (reference sequence). Trimming removed 4 bases at V and 4 bases at J, with 16 bases between. The CDR3, as DNA: TGTGCCAGTAGTACCCAAGGGTTCAAGAGCACTGAAGCTTTCTTT. Protein: CASSTQGFKSTEAFF.

This clonotype was seen at least ten times. The rearrangement uses TRBV29-1 and TRBJ2-7, with a tentative D call TRBD1 (6 bases). Trimming pared 4 bases from V and 0 bases from J, leaving 13 bases between. CDR3 length: 14 amino acids. From germline, CDR1 is SQVTM and CDR2 ANQGSEA. The CDR3 sequence: CSVVGGLSSYEQYF. The CDR3 nucleotides read TGCAGCGTTGTTGGGGGCTTGAGCTCCTACGAGCAGTACTTC.

At least ten counts were recorded for this clonotype. The chain employs TRBV7-9 and TRBJ1-2; D might be TRBD1 (6 bases). CDR3 length: 16 residues. Trimming pared 3 bases from V and 4 bases from J, leaving 18 bases between. Germline CDR1 reads SEHNR; CDR2 reads FQNEAQ (reference sequence). The CDR3 DNA reads as TGTGCCAGCAGCTTCACCCAACAGGGTATGATCTATGGCTACACCTTC. It encodes CASSFTQQGMIYGYTF.